Following are 18 T cell receptor beta chains from one sample sequenced in a study of cytotoxic CD8 clonotypes in ibrutinib-treated CLL (dated by TCRdb to about 2021). Library preparation employed the immunoSEQ multiplex PCR assay. TCRdb took this table from immuneACCESS and kept in-frame rearrangements with V and J called. Such tables lack part of the clones; where checked against another copy, unresolved V genes explain under half of the gap, and the rest is unexplained. The sample records roughly 130,000 clones, approximately 89% of which are singletons. The ten largest clones add up to about 10% of the sample. What this sample's time point label stands for: roughly 12 months on ibrutinib. Here the sequenced sample was PBMCs, taken after 12 months of ibrutinib treatment. All receptors derive from a human donor with chronic lymphocytic leukemia.

This chain connects TRBV30 to TRBJ1-1; D gene uncertain. Germline loops: CDR1 GTSNPN, CDR2 SVGIG (reference sequence). The CDR3 length is 12 residues. With 0 bases removed from V and 0 bases from J, the gap between germline ends came to 2 bases. CDR3: CAWSVVNTEAFF. DNA for the CDR3: TGTGCCTGGAGTGTAGTGAACACTGAAGCTTTCTTT. Full variable domain (outside the CDR3, taken from reference TRBV30 and TRBJ1-1): SQTIHQWPATLVQPVGSPLSLECTVEGTSNPNLYWYRQAAGRGLQLLFYSVGIGQISSEVPQNLSASRPQDRQFILSSKKLLLSDSGFYLCAWSVVNTEAFFGQGTRLTVV.

The chain recombines TRBV29-1 with TRBJ2-2; D unclear. The V gene lost 3 bases and the J gene lost 1 base, with 9 bases spanning the gap. The germline V gene has CDR1 SQVTM and CDR2 ANQGSEA. The CDR3 contains 14 residues. CDR3: CSVDVGLNTGELFF. DNA for the CDR3: TGCAGCGTTGATGTAGGGTTGAACACCGGGGAGCTGTTTTTT.

The genes are TRBV2 and TRBJ2-5; D unresolved. In germline, CDR1 is SNHLY, CDR2 FYNNEI. V lost 2 bases to trimming and J lost 5 bases, with 12 bases between them. This CDR3 spans 14 amino acids. The CDR3 region has the DNA TGTGCCAGCAGTGAACATAGGGCCGGGGAGACCCAGTACTTC. The encoded protein is CASSEHRAGETQYF.

The chain joins TRBV4-3 to TRBJ2-3; 7 nucleotides match TRBD2. Germline V lookup: CDR1 LGHNA, CDR2 YSLEER. The CDR3 consists of 19 residues. V dropped 0 bases and J dropped 0; count of bases not matched to a gene: 12. CDR3 sequence reads: CASSQDPSGILISTDTQYF. DNA of the CDR3: TGCGCCAGCAGCCAAGATCCCAGCGGGATCCTAATTAGCACAGATACGCAGTATTTT.

V usage is TRBV19 and J usage is TRBJ2-1; a weak D match, TRBD2 (5 bases). Trimming took 6 bases from V and 9 from J, leaving 15 bases between them. The CDR3 length is 13 residues. Looked up from germline, CDR1 is LNHDA and CDR2 is SQIVND (reference sequence). The DNA for the CDR3 is TGTGCCAGTAGACTAGACGGCCGTCCTGAGCAGTTCTTC. Amino acid sequence: CASRLDGRPEQFF.

The genes are TRBV9 and TRBJ2-3; D remains ambiguous. The ends were cut back, 0 bases at V and 4 bases at J, with 6 bases in the middle. This CDR3 has 13 amino acids. Germline loops: CDR1 SGDLS, CDR2 YYNGEE. CDR3 sequence (DNA): TGTGCCAGCAGCGTAGACGGCCCAGATACGCAGTATTTT. The encoded protein is CASSVDGPDTQYF. Combining the CDR3 with reference TRBV9 and TRBJ2-3 gives the whole variable domain DSGVTQTPKHLITATGQRVTLRCSPRSGDLSVYWYQQSLDQGLQFLIQYYNGEERAKGNILERFSAQQFPDLHSELNLSSLELGDSALYFCASSVDGPDTQYFGPGTRLTVL.

CDR3 sequence reads: CASRDRGGSTEAFF. The CDR3 bases are TGTGCCAGCAGGGACAGGGGTGGGAGCACTGAAGCTTTCTTT. This rearrangement joins TRBV6-5 to TRBJ1-1, with 9 nucleotides matching TRBD1. The CDR3 totals 14 residues. The V gene's germline CDR1 is MNHEY and CDR2 SVGAGI. V lost 6 bases to trimming and J lost 4 bases; unmatched junction nucleotides: 6.

This clone has only one observation. The rearrangement links TRBV28 to TRBJ1-1; D possibly corresponds to TRBD1 (5 bases). With 8 bases removed from V and 6 bases from J, the gap between germline ends came to 19 bases. This CDR3 spans 14 amino acids. The germline gives CDR1 MDHEN, CDR2 SYDVKM. CDR3 sequence: CASGTWAAGAEAFF. In nucleotides, the CDR3 is TGTGCCAGCGGGACGTGGGCTGCGGGGGCTGAAGCTTTCTTT.

The V call is TRBV5-1, the J call TRBJ2-1; D is uncertain. There are 14 residues in the CDR3. Germline lookup yields CDR1 SGHRS and CDR2 YFSETQ. V shed 6 bases and J shed 6 bases, with 16 bases lying between them. The CDR3 loop is CASTYSPPTNEQFF. As DNA, the CDR3 is TGCGCCAGCACCTACTCCCCCCCAACCAATGAGCAGTTCTTC.

The chain employs TRBV6-5 and TRBJ2-3; the D is unclear. The CDR3 sequence is 14 residues long. In germline, CDR1 is MNHEY, CDR2 SVGAGI. V was trimmed by 2 bases and J by 3 bases, leaving 9 bases between them. CDR3 DNA sequence: TGTGCCAGCAGTTACATCAAAGGGACAGATACGCAGTATTTT. Its protein product is CASSYIKGTDTQYF.

This sequence joins TRBV28 and TRBJ1-1; possible D gene TRBD1, 5 bases. V lost 3 bases and J lost 3, with 11 bases in between. This CDR3 is 14 amino acids long. The V gene's germline CDR1 is MDHEN and CDR2 SYDVKM. CDR3 loop: CASSFRVADTEAFF. CDR3 DNA: TGTGCCAGCAGTTTCAGGGTAGCCGACACTGAAGCTTTCTTT.

The genes are TRBV27 and TRBJ1-1; D unclear. The CDR3 sequence is 13 residues long. The germline V gene has CDR1 MNHEY and CDR2 SMNVEV (reference sequence). Between the trimmed V and J ends, which lost 5 bases and 1 base, there was a span of 8 bases. The CDR3 DNA follows: TGTGCCAGCAGTAATTTAAAGAACACTGAAGCTTTCTTT. Protein sequence: CASSNLKNTEAFF.

V gene TRBV2 combines with J gene TRBJ2-7, with D perhaps TRBD1 (6 bases). Germline CDR1 is SNHLY and CDR2 is FYNNEI. Trimming took off 7 bases at V and 4 bases at J, with 14 bases between the two ends. This CDR3 region has 13 residues. In nucleotides, the CDR3 is TGTGCCAGCACTGCACAGGGACCTTACGAGCAGTACTTC. Translation gives CASTAQGPYEQYF. The full variable domain, rest sourced from reference TRBV2 and TRBJ2-7, is EPEVTQTPSHQVTQMGQEVILRCVPISNHLYFYWYRQILGQKVEFLVSFYNNEISEKSEIFDDQFSVERPDGSNFTLKIRSTKLEDSAMYFCASTAQGPYEQYFGPGTRLTVT.

The chain joins TRBV6-1 to TRBJ2-3, with a weak D call TRBD2 (5 bases). The CDR3 has 15 residues. V was pared by 3 bases and J by 0 bases, with 10 bases between. Germline assignment: CDR1 MNHNS and CDR2 SASEGT. In DNA, the CDR3 is TGTGCCAGCAGTGAGGGTGGACTTAGCACAGATACGCAGTATTTT. Protein sequence: CASSEGGLSTDTQYF.

The chain combines TRBV10-3 with TRBJ1-2; maybe TRBD1 (5 bases). Germline values: CDR1 ENHRY, CDR2 SYGVKD. Trimming stripped 3 bases from V and 5 bases from J, with 13 bases between. The CDR3 is 14 residues long. The CDR3 DNA sequence: TGTGCCATCAGTGAAACGGGAGGGGAGTATGGCTACACCTTC. It is translated as CAISETGGEYGYTF.

For this clone: Relative to the germline gene, one junction end is altered; a read error may explain this. CDR3: CASSLEGVLWTF. CDR3 nucleotide sequence: TGTGCCAGCAGCTTAGAAGGGGTTTTATGGACTTTT. V is TRBV7-9 and J is TRBJ1-4; weak D call: TRBD1 (5 bases). This CDR3 contains 12 residues. From germline, CDR1 is SEHNR and CDR2 FQNEAQ (reference sequence).

As regards this clone: The sample holds other DNA sequences that translate to the same CDR3. The J gene is TRBJ1-1, the V gene TRBV30; D gene uncertain. The length of the CDR3 is 14 residues. Trimming took off 0 bases at V and 0 bases at J, with 8 bases between the two ends. Germline V CDR1 and CDR2: GTSNPN, SVGIG (reference sequence). CDR3 DNA sequence: TGTGCCTGGAGTGTATCAGGAGTGAACACTGAAGCTTTCTTT. Encoded protein: CAWSVSGVNTEAFF.

This chain uses TRBV27 with TRBJ2-2; D not resolved. V lost 2 bases, J lost 4 bases, and 8 bases lay in between. CDR1 MNHEY and CDR2 SMNVEV come from the germline V gene (reference sequence). This CDR3 comprises 14 residues. CDR3 loop: CASSLGPATGELFF. In DNA, the CDR3 is TGTGCCAGCAGTTTAGGGCCGGCCACCGGGGAGCTGTTTTTT.